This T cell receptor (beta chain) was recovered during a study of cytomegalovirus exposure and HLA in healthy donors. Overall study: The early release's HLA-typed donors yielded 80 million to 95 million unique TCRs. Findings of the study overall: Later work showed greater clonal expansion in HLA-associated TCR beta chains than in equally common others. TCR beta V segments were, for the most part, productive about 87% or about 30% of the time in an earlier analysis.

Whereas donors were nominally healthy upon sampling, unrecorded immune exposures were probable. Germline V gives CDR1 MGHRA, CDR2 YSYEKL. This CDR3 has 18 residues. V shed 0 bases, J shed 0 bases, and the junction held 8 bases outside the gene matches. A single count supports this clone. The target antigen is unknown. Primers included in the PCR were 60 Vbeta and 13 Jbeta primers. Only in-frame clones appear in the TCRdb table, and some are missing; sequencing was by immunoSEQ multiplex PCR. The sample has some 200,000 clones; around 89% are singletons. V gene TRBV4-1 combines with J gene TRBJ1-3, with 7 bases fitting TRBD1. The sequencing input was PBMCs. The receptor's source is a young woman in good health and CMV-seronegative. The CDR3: CASSQDRDRAHSGNTIYF. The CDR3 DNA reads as TGCGCCAGCAGCCAAGATCGAGACAGGGCCCACTCTGGAAACACCATATATTTT.